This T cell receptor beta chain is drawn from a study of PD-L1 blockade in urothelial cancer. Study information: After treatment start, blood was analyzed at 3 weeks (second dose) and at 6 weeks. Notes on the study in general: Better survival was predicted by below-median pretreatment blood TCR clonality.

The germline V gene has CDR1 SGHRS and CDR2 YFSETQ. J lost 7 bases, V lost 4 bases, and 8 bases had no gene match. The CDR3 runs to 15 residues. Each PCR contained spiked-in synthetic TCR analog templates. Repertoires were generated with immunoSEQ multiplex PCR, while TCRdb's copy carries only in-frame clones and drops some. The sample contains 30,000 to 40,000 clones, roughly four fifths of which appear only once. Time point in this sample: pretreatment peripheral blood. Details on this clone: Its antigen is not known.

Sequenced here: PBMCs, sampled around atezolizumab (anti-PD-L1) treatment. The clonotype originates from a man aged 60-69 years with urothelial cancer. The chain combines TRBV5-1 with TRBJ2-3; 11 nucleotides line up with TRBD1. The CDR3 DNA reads TGCGCCAGCAGCGACCGGGACAGGGGGGTTTATACGCAGTATTTT. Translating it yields CASSDRDRGVYTQYF.